This entry lists 6 T cell receptor beta chains sequenced from one sample in a study of vaccination effects on CD4 cells after COVID-19. Assay used: immunoSEQ multiplex PCR; TCRdb lists only in-frame clones, some missing. The data contain some 68,000 clones, 60% to 80% of them singletons. Sequencing followed a ViraFEST assay step that expanded antigen-specific CD4+ T cells with viral peptide pools. Culturing for ten to eleven days preceded CD4+ T cell isolation. Nobody among the vaccine recipients had prior SARS-CoV-2 infection (nucleocapsid antibodies were negative). These receptors' targets are unknown. Source: CD4+ T cells from PBMCs cultured with HCoV-OC43 spike peptides, taken before COVID-19 vaccination. Documented subset: HCoV-OC43 spike overlapping peptide pool stimulation. All receptors derive from a human donor who received a COVID-19 vaccine.

The chain uses TRBV5-1 and TRBJ1-6; D remains unclear. CDR1 SGHRS and CDR2 YFSETQ come from the germline V gene. V shed 0 bases and J shed 9 bases, with 4 bases lying between them. The CDR3 is made up of 12 amino acids. The CDR3 DNA follows: TGCGCCAGCAGCTTGGAGAGTTCACCCCTCCACTTT. As protein: CASSLESSPLHF.

The V and J genes are TRBV24-1 and TRBJ1-2; TRBD1 might be the D (5 bases). From germline, CDR1 is KGHDR and CDR2 SFDVKD. The CDR3 extends over 13 amino acids. Trimming pared 7 bases from V and 8 bases from J, leaving 16 bases between. CDR3 sequence: CATSPGVVEGYTF. The CDR3 DNA follows: TGTGCCACCAGCCCGGGGGTGGTAGAAGGCTACACCTTC.

In this sample, this clone turned up a few times. The V gene is TRBV7-9, the J gene TRBJ1-6, with TRBD1 matching 8 bases. Germline trimming cut 1 base from V and 5 bases from J; bases unmatched to any gene: 1. CDR1 is SEHNR and CDR2 is FQNEAQ in the germline V gene (reference sequence). This CDR3 has 15 amino acids. CDR3 sequence (DNA): TGTGCCAGCAGCTTAGTGACAGGGGATAATTCACCCCTCCACTTT. Translated, it gives CASSLVTGDNSPLHF.

The chain employs TRBV12-3 or TRBV12-4 and TRBJ1-2; D perhaps matches TRBD1 (6 bases). The length of the CDR3 is 13 residues. Deletions cut 1 base from V and 4 bases from J, with 7 bases between. The CDR3 is CASSLEDSYGYTF. Written as DNA, the CDR3 is TGTGCCAGCAGTTTAGAGGACAGCTATGGCTACACCTTC.

V is TRBV29-1 and J is TRBJ2-4; 11 bases map to TRBD1. V lost 6 bases and J lost 8; bases outside the gene matches: 6. There are 13 residues in the CDR3. Germline CDR1 is SQVTM and CDR2 is ANQGSEA. The DNA for the CDR3 is TGCAGCGTCCGCGGACAGGGGGCATACATTCAGTACTTC. Its translation: CSVRGQGAYIQYF.

This clone was counted only a few times. The J gene is TRBJ1-1, the V gene TRBV7-2, with 9 bases matching TRBD1. Germline values: CDR1 SGHTA, CDR2 FQGNSA. The length of the CDR3 is 14 residues. V gave up 6 bases and J gave up 7 bases; unmatched junction bases: 9. The CDR3 DNA reads as TGTGCCAGCAGGATGAACAGGGGGCAGAGTGAAGCTTTCTTT. This encodes CASRMNRGQSEAFF.